Shown below are 28 T cell receptor beta chains from a single sample sequenced in a study of a mutant IDH1 vaccine in newly diagnosed glioma. Time point noted: week 23, last vaccination. Alongside topical imiquimod, each dose of vaccine comprised 300 ug of mutant IDH1 20-mer peptide. No antigens are known for them. Clones were read by immunoSEQ multiplex PCR, and TCRdb kept only the in-frame ones, dropping some. There are roughly 43,000 clones in the sample; roughly 84% occur only once, and roughly 2.4% lies in the top ten. This sample comprised PBMCs, obtained from a glioma patient whose treatment included an IDH1 peptide vaccine. These receptors came from a woman aged 18-35 years with glioma. Some clones in this sample may be carry-over from other donors' samples.

V is TRBV6-5 and J is TRBJ2-7, with unresolved D. V was cut by 0 bases and J by 0 bases, with 12 bases left in between. In germline, CDR1 is MNHEY, CDR2 SVGAGI. The CDR3 totals 16 residues. The CDR3 loop reads CASSYSLGLSSYEQYF. The DNA for the CDR3 is TGTGCCAGCAGTTACTCTTTGGGCCTCAGCTCCTACGAGCAGTACTTC.

The rearrangement joins TRBV10-3 to TRBJ2-1, with 12 bases lining up with TRBD2. Germline V gives CDR1 ENHRY, CDR2 SYGVKD. This CDR3 has 17 amino acids. V lost 4 bases and J lost 2; bases outside the gene matches: 6. The CDR3 nucleotides read TGTGCCATCAGTGCCTCAGGACTAGCGGGACCCTACAATGAGCAGTTCTTC. Its protein product is CAISASGLAGPYNEQFF.

This chain connects TRBV2 to TRBJ2-7, with D perhaps matching TRBD2 (6 bases). V was pared by 10 bases and J by 6 bases, with 16 bases between. The CDR3 totals 12 residues. Germline values: CDR1 SNHLY, CDR2 FYNNEI. Here the CDR3 DNA reads TGTGCCACCTCCATCCAGGGAGGCGAGCAGTACTTC. It yields the protein CATSIQGGEQYF.

V and J are TRBV7-8 and TRBJ2-1; perhaps TRBD2 as D (6 bases). This CDR3 is built from 14 residues. CDR1 and CDR2 from the germline V gene are SGHVS and FQNEAQ. Trimming took 5 bases from V and 7 from J, leaving 15 bases between them. This CDR3 is CASSQPTSWNEQFF. As DNA, the CDR3 is TGTGCCAGCAGCCAGCCTACTAGCTGGAATGAGCAGTTCTTC. Filled out from reference TRBV7-8 and TRBJ2-1, the complete variable domain reads GAGVSQSPRYKVAKRGQDVALRCDPISGHVSLFWYQQALGQGPEFLTYFQNEAQLDKSGLPSDRFFAERPEGSVSTLKIQRTQQEDSAVYLCASSQPTSWNEQFFGPGTRLTVL.

This chain uses TRBV5-1 with TRBJ1-1; tentatively, D is TRBD1 (5 bases). Trimming stripped 2 bases from V and 1 base from J, with 12 bases between. Germline-derived CDR1 and CDR2 are SGHRS and YFSETQ. CDR3 size: 15 residues. The CDR3 sequence: CASSFGGKENTEAFF. CDR3 nucleotide sequence: TGCGCCAGCAGCTTCGGGGGGAAGGAGAACACTGAAGCTTTCTTT.

This chain connects TRBV5-5 to TRBJ2-5; the D gene is possibly TRBD2 (6 bases). The V gene lost 4 bases and the J gene lost 4 bases, with 17 bases spanning the gap. Germline assignment: CDR1 SGHKS and CDR2 YYEKEE (reference sequence). CDR3 length: 15 residues. DNA for the CDR3: TGTGCCAGCAGCCGCGGGGAAATTACGAGAGAGACCCAGTACTTC. Amino acids: CASSRGEITRETQYF.

The chain combines TRBV5-4 with TRBJ2-7; D is uncertain. The V and J ends lost 3 bases and 6 bases respectively, with 7 bases between them. This CDR3 has 11 amino acids. CDR1 is SGHNT and CDR2 is YYREEE in the germline V gene (reference sequence). CDR3 nucleotide sequence: TGTGCCAGCAGCTGGCAAAGCGAGCAGTACTTC. Amino acid sequence: CASSWQSEQYF.

This chain joins TRBV2 and TRBJ2-3; D is undetermined. The CDR3 is 13 amino acids. Germline-derived CDR1 and CDR2 are SNHLY and FYNNEI. The V gene lost 6 bases and the J gene lost 0 bases, with 7 bases spanning the gap. CDR3 amino acids: CASRKASTDTQYF. For the CDR3, the DNA is TGTGCCAGCAGGAAGGCCAGCACAGATACGCAGTATTTT.

This chain connects TRBV29-1 to TRBJ2-7; the match to TRBD1 covers 9 bases. With 0 bases clipped from V and 6 bases from J, the junction kept 9 bases outside the gene matches. Per the germline V gene, CDR1 is SQVTM and CDR2 is ANQGSEA. This CDR3 has 15 amino acids. This CDR3 is CSVEERDRAGGEQYF. The CDR3 nucleotides are TGCAGCGTTGAAGAGCGGGACAGGGCAGGGGGCGAGCAGTACTTC.

The chain joins TRBV7-2 to TRBJ1-5; 8 nucleotides line up with TRBD1. The CDR3 sequence is 15 residues long. The germline V gene encodes CDR1 SGHTA and CDR2 FQGNSA. V lost 4 bases, J lost 10 bases, and 12 bases stayed unmatched. CDR3 sequence reads: CASSSLGTGLVPQHF. In DNA form, the CDR3 reads TGTGCCAGCAGCTCCCTCGGGACAGGACTTGTACCCCAGCATTTT.

J is TRBJ2-5 and V is TRBV5-1; a weak D match, TRBD2 (5 bases). V was cut by 0 bases and J by 5 bases, with 14 bases left in between. The CDR3 length is 15 residues. The V gene's germline CDR1 is SGHRS and CDR2 YFSETQ. CDR3 coding DNA: TGCGCCAGCAGCTTGGCCGGCGGGTCCGCGGAGACCCAGTACTTC. Translating it yields CASSLAGGSAETQYF.

This chain joins TRBV10-3 and TRBJ1-1; 9 nucleotides match TRBD1. Trimming removed 6 bases from V and 4 bases from J; junction bases left unmatched: 21. Germline CDR1 and CDR2: ENHRY and SYGVKD. The CDR3 loop spans 19 amino acids. The CDR3 DNA sequence: TGTGCCATCAGGGGCGCCTGGGGGACAGGGAACGACGGTGGCACTGAAGCTTTCTTT. Translated: CAIRGAWGTGNDGGTEAFF.

The CDR3 loop reads CASSPGALFTDTQYF. The CDR3, as DNA: TGTGCCAGCAGCCCGGGGGCCCTATTCACAGATACGCAGTATTTT. This chain links TRBV7-2 with TRBJ2-3, with D perhaps matching TRBD1 or TRBD2 (6 bases each). The CDR3 has 15 amino acids. The V gene lost 5 bases and the J gene lost 2 bases, with 14 bases spanning the gap. Germline V gene sequence: CDR1 SGHTA, CDR2 FQGNSA.

The chain combines TRBV7-6 with TRBJ1-4; no definite D call. Germline CDR1 and CDR2: SGHVS and FNYEAQ. The CDR3 consists of 14 residues. Trimming removed 5 bases at V and 0 bases at J, with 7 bases between. CDR3 DNA: TGTGCCAGCAGCCAGCTTGCAACTAATGAAAAACTGTTTTTT. This encodes CASSQLATNEKLFF.

The chain has TRBV7-9 and TRBJ2-3; 7 bases fit TRBD2. CDR3 length equals 14 residues. Germline CDR1 reads SEHNR; CDR2 reads FQNEAQ (reference sequence). Trimming removed 5 bases from V and 6 bases from J; junction bases left unmatched: 8. The CDR3 protein is CASSPRLAGDTQYF. DNA of the CDR3: TGTGCCAGCAGCCCCAGACTAGCAGGGGATACGCAGTATTTT.

The V gene is TRBV19, the J gene TRBJ1-1; TRBD1 aligns across 9 bases. From germline, CDR1 is LNHDA and CDR2 SQIVND (reference sequence). V lost 9 bases and J lost 2; bases outside the gene matches: 10. The CDR3 is 15 amino acids. CDR3 sequence reads: CASEPRGQGNTEAFF. The CDR3 coding sequence is TGTGCCAGCGAACCGCGGGGACAGGGTAACACTGAAGCTTTCTTT.

This clone was seen just once. This chain links TRBV28 with TRBJ1-1; no reliable D call. Germline V lookup: CDR1 MDHEN, CDR2 SYDVKM. The ends were cut back, 3 bases at V and 8 bases at J, with 7 bases in the middle. The CDR3 is 11 residues long. The CDR3 nucleotides are TGTGCCAGCAGTTTCGGGTCCGAAGCTTTCTTT. It translates to CASSFGSEAFF. Together with reference TRBV28 and TRBJ1-1, the CDR3 gives the full variable domain: DVKVTQSSRYLVKRTGEKVFLECVQDMDHENMFWYRQDPGLGLRLIYFSYDVKMKEKGDIPEGYSVSREKKERFSLILESASTNQTSMYLCASSFGSEAFFGQGTRLTVV.

This chain connects TRBV25-1 to TRBJ1-2, with D unresolved. V shed 8 bases and J shed 6 bases, with 10 bases lying between them. Germline CDR1 MGHDK, CDR2 SYGVNS. The CDR3 has 11 amino acids. In nucleotides, the CDR3 is TGTGCCAGCCGCTACAGCCATGGCTACACCTTC. It translates to CASRYSHGYTF.

V usage is TRBV23-1 and J usage is TRBJ2-7; D call uncertain. TRBV23-1 falls under the ORF class, with uncertain function. V dropped 0 bases and J dropped 7 bases, with 16 bases sitting between them. CDR3 size: 15 residues. The CDR3: CASSQSRGHPREQYF. In nucleotides, the CDR3 is TGCGCCAGCAGTCAATCGAGAGGCCACCCGAGAGAGCAGTACTTC.

The chain recombines TRBV6-1 with TRBJ2-5; perhaps TRBD1 as D (5 bases). The J call could be wrong; TRBJ2-7 is a better fit for the DNA end. This CDR3 comprises 13 residues. Germline CDR1 reads MNHNS; CDR2 reads SASEGT. The CDR3 region is CASSRQGDYEQYF. CDR3 DNA: TGTGCCAGCAGTAGGCAGGGCGATTACGAGCAGTACTTC.

J is TRBJ2-7 and V is TRBV5-1, with no clear D. V was trimmed by 2 bases and J by 5 bases, leaving 5 bases between them. Germline lookup yields CDR1 SGHRS and CDR2 YFSETQ. This CDR3 is 11 amino acids long. CDR3 protein: CASSLGHEQYF. In DNA, the CDR3 is TGCGCCAGCAGCTTAGGACACGAGCAGTACTTC.

The chain is built from TRBV7-2 and TRBJ1-2, with 11 bases identical to TRBD1. The CDR3 is 15 residues long. The ends lost 0 bases at V and 5 bases at J; junction bases unmatched: 2. Germline V gives CDR1 SGHTA, CDR2 FQGNSA. This CDR3 is CASSLAGTGGYGYTF. The CDR3 region has the DNA TGTGCCAGCAGCTTAGCGGGGACAGGGGGTTATGGCTACACCTTC.

This clone was detected once. The V and J genes are TRBV2 and TRBJ2-1; D is possibly TRBD2 (6 bases). There are 13 residues in the CDR3. Germline CDR1 is SNHLY and CDR2 is FYNNEI. The V end lost 4 bases, the J end lost 6 bases, and 10 bases lay between the germline ends. CDR3 in DNA: TGTGCCAGCAGTGGGGTCGGGGGCAATGAGCAGTTCTTC. Translated, it gives CASSGVGGNEQFF.

The rearrangement uses TRBV6-1 and TRBJ1-1; no reliable D call. The CDR3 loop spans 15 amino acids. Germline-derived CDR1 and CDR2 are MNHNS and SASEGT. V lost 6 bases, J lost 2 bases, and 16 bases lay in between. CDR3 coding DNA: TGTGCCAGCAGACCCCTGACAACTTCCAACACTGAAGCTTTCTTT. Protein: CASRPLTTSNTEAFF.

CDR3: CASSARDRLNYGYTF. CDR3 in DNA: TGTGCCAGCAGCGCCAGGGACAGATTAAACTATGGCTACACCTTC. This chain uses TRBV9 with TRBJ1-2, with TRBD1 identical over 7 bases. The ends lost 3 bases at V and 2 bases at J; junction bases unmatched: 7. This CDR3 spans 15 amino acids. Germline CDR1 is SGDLS and CDR2 is YYNGEE.

This clone was seen only once. The rearrangement joins TRBV7-9 to TRBJ1-2, with D uncertain. This CDR3 region has 13 residues. CDR1 SEHNR and CDR2 FQNEAQ come from the germline V gene (reference sequence). The V end was cut by 6 bases, the J end by 5 bases, with 13 bases between. The CDR3 DNA sequence: TGTGCCAGCAGTTATTCTGGGAGTTATGGCTACACCTTC. It is translated as CASSYSGSYGYTF.

J is TRBJ1-1 and V is TRBV5-1; a weak D match, TRBD1 (6 bases). V lost 2 bases, J lost 6 bases, and 20 bases lay in between. Germline values: CDR1 SGHRS, CDR2 YFSETQ. This CDR3 comprises 16 residues. CDR3 residues: CASSLQGPLKNPEAFF. The DNA of the CDR3 is TGCGCCAGCAGCTTACAGGGTCCCCTCAAAAACCCTGAAGCTTTCTTT.

This chain links TRBV6-4 with TRBJ1-5; D is uncertain. The CDR3 is 14 residues long. CDR1 MRHNA and CDR2 SNTAGT come from the germline V gene. V lost 1 base and J 1 base, leaving 5 bases between the germline ends. DNA of the CDR3: TGTGCCAGCAGTGACTGTGTGAGCAATCAGCCCCAGCATTTT. It encodes CASSDCVSNQPQHF.